These T cell receptor beta chains were read from a single sample in a study of T cell responses to AZD1222 COVID-19 vaccine. Profiling relied on immunoSEQ multiplex PCR, and the TCRdb table lists in-frame clones only, not all of them. Of about 130,000 clones in the sample, 85% to 95% were seen once. The source material was peripheral blood, sampled 28 days after the second AZD1222 dose. These receptors were obtained from an adult who received the AZD1222 COVID-19 vaccine. CDR3s include the opening cysteine and the closing phenylalanine or tryptophan. The D gene is left open where the match is weak. Size is omitted from some rows. Given values are once, few, many or a class for expanded clones.

d_call: -
clone_size: -
j_call: TRBJ2-2
v_call: TRBV19
cdr3_nt: TGTGCCAGTAGTGAAATAGCCGGGACCATCGAGCTGTTTTTT
cdr3_aa: CASSEIAGTIELFF

d_call: TRBD1
clone_size: -
j_call: TRBJ2-2
v_call: TRBV6-1
cdr3_nt: TGTGCCAGCAGTGAAGATTGGGCAGGGGGCGCATCGGGGGAGCTGTTTTTT
cdr3_aa: CASSEDWAGGASGELFF

d_call: -
clone_size: -
j_call: TRBJ1-2
v_call: TRBV19
cdr3_nt: TGTGCCAGTAGAGGAGGGGGATATGGCTACACCTTC
cdr3_aa: CASRGGGYGYTF

d_call: -
clone_size: once
j_call: TRBJ2-5
v_call: TRBV5-6
cdr3_nt: TGTGCCAGCAGCGCGGGGTGGACGAATCAAGAGACCCAGTACTTC
cdr3_aa: CASSAGWTNQETQYF

d_call: -
clone_size: -
j_call: TRBJ1-5
v_call: TRBV7-9
cdr3_nt: TGTGCCAGCAGCTTGGGTGAGGTGTTTTGGCAGCCCCAGCATTTT
cdr3_aa: CASSLGEVFWQPQHF

d_call: TRBD1
clone_size: -
j_call: TRBJ2-7
v_call: TRBV5-1
cdr3_nt: TGCGCCAGCAGCTTGGGGGACAGGGGCTACGAGCAGTACTTC
cdr3_aa: CASSLGDRGYEQYF

d_call: -
clone_size: -
j_call: TRBJ1-2
v_call: TRBV2
cdr3_nt: TGTGCCAGCAGTGAAAATATCCCAAACTATGGCTACACCTTC
cdr3_aa: CASSENIPNYGYTF

d_call: -
clone_size: -
j_call: TRBJ2-3
v_call: TRBV7-9
cdr3_nt: TGTGCCAGCAGCTGGAGACGAGGCACAGATACGCAGTATTTT
cdr3_aa: CASSWRRGTDTQYF

d_call: -
clone_size: -
j_call: TRBJ1-2
v_call: TRBV27
cdr3_nt: TGTGCCAGCAGTTTATCTCCTAAACAGGGAAAAGGCTATGGCTACACCTTC
cdr3_aa: CASSLSPKQGKGYGYTF

d_call: TRBD1
clone_size: -
j_call: TRBJ1-1
v_call: TRBV10-3
cdr3_nt: TGTGCCATCAGTCGGACAGGGGCGGGGAACACTGAAGCTTTCTTT
cdr3_aa: CAISRTGAGNTEAFF

d_call: TRBD1
clone_size: -
j_call: TRBJ1-2
v_call: TRBV6-5
cdr3_nt: TGTGCCAGCTCCGCAGGGGGCAGGAACTATGGCTACACCTTC
cdr3_aa: CASSAGGRNYGYTF

d_call: -
clone_size: -
j_call: TRBJ2-1
v_call: TRBV3-1/TRBV3-2
cdr3_nt: TGTGCCAGCAGCCCGCATCTTTGCGAGCGGGCCTCCTACAATGAGCAGTTCTTC
cdr3_aa: CASSPHLCERASYNEQFF

d_call: -
clone_size: -
j_call: TRBJ2-3
v_call: TRBV7-3
cdr3_nt: TGTGCCAGCAGCTTAGGCCTAGCAGGGGATACGCAGTATTTT
cdr3_aa: CASSLGLAGDTQYF

d_call: TRBD1
clone_size: -
j_call: TRBJ1-4
v_call: TRBV7-8
cdr3_nt: TGTGCCAGCAGCTTCCAGGGGGCTGAAAAACTGTTTTTT
cdr3_aa: CASSFQGAEKLFF

d_call: -
clone_size: -
j_call: TRBJ1-6
v_call: TRBV21-1
cdr3_nt: TGTGCCAGCAGCAAAGGGGGGACAAGATCACCCCTCCACTTT
cdr3_aa: CASSKGGTRSPLHF

d_call: TRBD1
clone_size: -
j_call: TRBJ2-2
v_call: TRBV9
cdr3_nt: TGTGCCAGCAGCGGTACGGGACAGGGATACACCGGGGAGCTGTTTTTT
cdr3_aa: CASSGTGQGYTGELFF

d_call: -
clone_size: -
j_call: TRBJ1-6
v_call: TRBV19
cdr3_nt: TGTGCCAGTAGTATGACCGGGGGTGAAGATTCACCCCTCCACTTT
cdr3_aa: CASSMTGGEDSPLHF

d_call: -
clone_size: -
j_call: TRBJ1-1
v_call: TRBV4-3
cdr3_nt: TGCGCCAGCAGCCCCACAGTCGGGGATAGGGCGAACACTGAAGCTTTCTTT
cdr3_aa: CASSPTVGDRANTEAFF

d_call: -
clone_size: -
j_call: TRBJ1-4
v_call: TRBV27
cdr3_nt: TGTGCCAGCAGCCTTGACAGGTCTAATGAAAAACTGTTTTTT
cdr3_aa: CASSLDRSNEKLFF

d_call: -
clone_size: -
j_call: TRBJ1-6
v_call: TRBV11-1
cdr3_nt: TGTGCCAGCAGCTTAGGAGGGACCTCACCCCTCCACTTT
cdr3_aa: CASSLGGTSPLHF

d_call: -
clone_size: -
j_call: TRBJ1-2
v_call: TRBV19
cdr3_nt: TGTGCCAGTAAGATCGGGGAGCTCGAAGGCTACACCTTC
cdr3_aa: CASKIGELEGYTF

d_call: -
clone_size: -
j_call: TRBJ1-2
v_call: TRBV4-2
cdr3_nt: TGTGCCAGCAGCCAAGCTCCAGTTCTTAACTATGGCTACACCTTC
cdr3_aa: CASSQAPVLNYGYTF

d_call: -
clone_size: once
j_call: TRBJ1-3
v_call: TRBV11-3
cdr3_nt: TGTGCCAGCAGCGTCAGTGAGTCTGGAAACACCATATATTTT
cdr3_aa: CASSVSESGNTIYF

d_call: -
clone_size: -
j_call: TRBJ1-2
v_call: TRBV19
cdr3_nt: TGTGCCAGTACCATCGGGGGATCCCGCTATGGCTACACCTTC
cdr3_aa: CASTIGGSRYGYTF

d_call: TRBD1
clone_size: -
j_call: TRBJ2-5
v_call: TRBV11-2
cdr3_nt: TGTGCCAGCAGCTCCTACCCAGGGACAGCAGAAGAGACCCAGTACTTC
cdr3_aa: CASSSYPGTAEETQYF

d_call: -
clone_size: -
j_call: TRBJ2-5
v_call: TRBV14
cdr3_nt: TGTGCCAGCAGCCCACGGGGGCGGGGTCAAGAGACCCAGTACTTC
cdr3_aa: CASSPRGRGQETQYF

d_call: -
clone_size: -
j_call: TRBJ1-2
v_call: TRBV28
cdr3_nt: TGTGTAAGCCGAACAGCTTCTAATCCGAACTATGGCTACACCTTC
cdr3_aa: CVSRTASNPNYGYTF

d_call: -
clone_size: -
j_call: TRBJ2-7
v_call: TRBV7-9
cdr3_nt: TGTGCCAGCAGCTTCGTGGGAGGTGAGCAGTACTTC
cdr3_aa: CASSFVGGEQYF

d_call: TRBD2
clone_size: once
j_call: TRBJ2-5
v_call: TRBV19
cdr3_nt: TGTGCCAGTAGTACCTGGGGACTAGCAGCCCAAGAGACCCAGTACTTC
cdr3_aa: CASSTWGLAAQETQYF

d_call: TRBD1
clone_size: -
j_call: TRBJ1-2
v_call: TRBV11-3
cdr3_nt: TGTGCCAGCAGCTTGGGGACAGGGGGGAATAGCCATGGCTACACCTTC
cdr3_aa: CASSLGTGGNSHGYTF

d_call: -
clone_size: -
j_call: TRBJ1-6
v_call: TRBV28
cdr3_nt: TGTGCCAGCAGTTTATTAGGACAGAGCAATTCACCCCTCCACTTT
cdr3_aa: CASSLLGQSNSPLHF

d_call: -
clone_size: few
j_call: TRBJ1-4
v_call: TRBV19
cdr3_nt: TGTGCCAGTAGGCTAATTGCAACTAATGAAAAACTGTTTTTT
cdr3_aa: CASRLIATNEKLFF

d_call: TRBD1
clone_size: -
j_call: TRBJ1-2
v_call: TRBV27
cdr3_nt: TGTGCCAGCAGTCACCAGGGGGCGCCTGGCTACACCTTC
cdr3_aa: CASSHQGAPGYTF

d_call: -
clone_size: -
j_call: TRBJ2-6
v_call: TRBV19
cdr3_nt: TGTGCCAGTAGTATAGGGCACGGCTTGTCGGGGGCCAACGTCCTGACTTTC
cdr3_aa: CASSIGHGLSGANVLTF

d_call: TRBD1
clone_size: -
j_call: TRBJ1-2
v_call: TRBV7-2
cdr3_nt: TGTGCCAGCAGCTTAGAAGCAGGGGGCTATGGCTACACCTTC
cdr3_aa: CASSLEAGGYGYTF

d_call: -
clone_size: -
j_call: TRBJ1-5
v_call: TRBV6-1
cdr3_nt: TGTGCCAGCGGTGACGGATATAGCAATCAGCCCCAGCATTTT
cdr3_aa: CASGDGYSNQPQHF

d_call: -
clone_size: -
j_call: TRBJ1-3
v_call: TRBV6-2/TRBV6-3
cdr3_nt: TGTGCCAGCAGTTACCTGGGAAACACCATATATTTT
cdr3_aa: CASSYLGNTIYF

d_call: TRBD1
clone_size: -
j_call: TRBJ1-1
v_call: TRBV6-5
cdr3_nt: TGTGCCAGCACCTCGACAGGGACGGGTGAAGCTTTCTTT
cdr3_aa: CASTSTGTGEAFF

d_call: -
clone_size: -
j_call: TRBJ1-5
v_call: TRBV7-9
cdr3_nt: TGTGCCAGCAGCTCCCCCTCTCAGCCCCAGCATTTT
cdr3_aa: CASSSPSQPQHF

d_call: TRBD1
clone_size: -
j_call: TRBJ2-1
v_call: TRBV5-4
cdr3_nt: TGTGCCAGCTTCCGGGACAGGGGGCCGGGTGAGCAGTTCTTC
cdr3_aa: CASFRDRGPGEQFF

d_call: TRBD2
clone_size: -
j_call: TRBJ2-5
v_call: TRBV10-3
cdr3_nt: TGTGCCATCAGTGTGAACGATGGACTAGCTGGGGCGGAGACCCAGTACTTC
cdr3_aa: CAISVNDGLAGAETQYF

d_call: TRBD1
clone_size: -
j_call: TRBJ1-5
v_call: TRBV19
cdr3_nt: TGTGCCAGTAGTAAAACAGGGGGCGTCCAGCCCCAGCATTTT
cdr3_aa: CASSKTGGVQPQHF

d_call: -
clone_size: -
j_call: TRBJ2-2
v_call: TRBV10-3
cdr3_nt: TGTGCCATCAGTCCAGGGGGAGGGGACACCGGGGAGCTGTTTTTT
cdr3_aa: CAISPGGGDTGELFF

d_call: -
clone_size: few
j_call: TRBJ2-1
v_call: TRBV6-2/TRBV6-3
cdr3_nt: TGTGCCAGCAGCCCAGCGGAGTACAATGAGCAGTTCTTC
cdr3_aa: CASSPAEYNEQFF

d_call: -
clone_size: -
j_call: TRBJ2-7
v_call: TRBV7-2
cdr3_nt: TGTGCCAGCAGCCGACCTCCCTGGGAGCAGTACTTC
cdr3_aa: CASSRPPWEQYF

d_call: -
clone_size: few
j_call: TRBJ2-7
v_call: TRBV19
cdr3_nt: TGTGCCAGTAGTATCTATACTAGAAGTCTCAACGAGCAGTACTTC
cdr3_aa: CASSIYTRSLNEQYF

d_call: -
clone_size: -
j_call: TRBJ2-5
v_call: TRBV6-6
cdr3_nt: TGTGCCAGCAGGCCCCCGGCTCAAGAGACCCAGTACTTC
cdr3_aa: CASRPPAQETQYF